The subject of this entry is one T cell receptor beta chain. The antigen is unknown. The repertoire was sequenced with immunoSEQ multiplex PCR; TCRdb's copy has only in-frame clones and lacks some. The sample has about 18,000 clones, roughly nine tenths seen once. These data are taken from a study of T cell responses to AZD1222 COVID-19 vaccine. Overall study results and limits: Donors were largely white British and mainly female; clonal diversity was possibly underestimated. Seropositive AZD1222 recipients at baseline numbered only 6 or 7. Vaccine-associated CD4 TCRs ranged over spike, dominating at 160-218 and 743-854.

Germline V lookup: CDR1 SNHLY, CDR2 FYNNEI. The CDR3 loop spans 15 amino acids. Trimming left V 7 bases short and J 2 bases short, with 15 bases between. Pooled in the analysis were second doses at about 4 or about 12 weeks. The sequenced sample was peripheral blood, obtained 28 days after the second AZD1222 dose. The chain links TRBV2 to TRBJ1-5; D may be TRBD1 (5 bases). The origin of this receptor is an adult who received the AZD1222 COVID-19 vaccine. The CDR3 bases are TGTGCCAGCACTGCCGGGACCGGTGGCAATCAGCCCCAGCATTTT. It yields the protein CASTAGTGGNQPQHF.